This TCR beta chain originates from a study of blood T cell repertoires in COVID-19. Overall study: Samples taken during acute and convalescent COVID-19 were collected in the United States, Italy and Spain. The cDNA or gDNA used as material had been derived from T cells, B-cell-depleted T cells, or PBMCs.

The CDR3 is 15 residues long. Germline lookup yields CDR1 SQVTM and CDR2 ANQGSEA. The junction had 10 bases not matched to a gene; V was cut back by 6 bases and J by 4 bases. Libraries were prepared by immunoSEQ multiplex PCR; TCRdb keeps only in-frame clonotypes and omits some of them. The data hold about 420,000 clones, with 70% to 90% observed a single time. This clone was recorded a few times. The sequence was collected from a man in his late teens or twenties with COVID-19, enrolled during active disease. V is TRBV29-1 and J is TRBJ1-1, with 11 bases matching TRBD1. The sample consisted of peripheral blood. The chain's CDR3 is CSVQGTGGWVTEAFF. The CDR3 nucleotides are TGCAGCGTCCAAGGGACAGGGGGTTGGGTCACTGAAGCTTTCTTT.